This T cell receptor beta chain was sequenced for a study of graft-versus-host responses after intestinal transplantation. Repertoires were generated with immunoSEQ multiplex PCR, while TCRdb's copy carries only in-frame clones and drops some. This table holds 80,000 to 100,000 clones, 90% to 95% found once. Trimming removed 4 bases from V and 5 bases from J; junction bases left unmatched: 10. The germline V gene has CDR1 SGHAT and CDR2 FQNNGV. The CDR3 spans 15 residues. Note on this clone: The antigen is undetermined.

The sequencing used unstimulated CD4+ T cells sorted from spleen or lymph node cells, collected before transplant. The receptor was isolated from a human donor who was the organ donor for an intestinal transplant. V gene TRBV11-2 combines with J gene TRBJ1-1; 7 nucleotides agree with TRBD1. The CDR3 is CASSSLRGERTEAFF. CDR3 DNA: TGTGCCAGCAGCTCGCTCAGGGGGGAGAGGACTGAAGCTTTCTTT. Combining the CDR3 with reference TRBV11-2 and TRBJ1-1 gives the whole variable domain EAGVAQSPRYKIIEKRQSVAFWCNPISGHATLYWYQQILGQGPKLLIQFQNNGVVDDSQLPKDRFSAERLKGVDSTLKIQPAKLEDSAVYLCASSSLRGERTEAFFGQGTRLTVV.